Sequencing of this T cell receptor beta chain was carried out in a study of T cells after posttransplantation cyclophosphamide. Trimming left V 2 bases short and J 6 bases short, with 7 bases between. The CDR3 has 13 residues. Germline CDR1 and CDR2: MNHEY and SVGAGI. The method was immunoSEQ multiplex PCR; TCRdb's version includes in-frame clones alone and lacks a portion of them. The sample holds 3,500 to 4,000 clones, around two thirds seen once. Findings and limits, study-wide: Recipient CMV seropositivity and CMV reactivation strongly tracked TRB clonality. Skin or GI-infiltrating T cells shared few TRB sequences with blood.

Comments on this clone: Its target is not known.

What was sequenced was memory CD8+ T cells sorted from blood. The TCR originated in a man younger than 40 in good health and a related stem cell transplant donor. The V call is TRBV6-5, the J call TRBJ2-2; tentative D call: TRBD1 (6 bases). The CDR3 DNA is TGTGCCAGCAGTTACGAGGGGGCCGGGGAGCTGTTTTTT. As protein: CASSYEGAGELFF.